This T cell receptor (beta chain) was recovered during a study of blood T cell repertoires in COVID-19. Assay used: immunoSEQ multiplex PCR; TCRdb lists only in-frame clones, some missing. The profile shows roughly 50,000 clones, 82% of them singletons. CDR1 is MDHEN and CDR2 is SYDVKM in the germline V gene. The ends were cut back, 1 base at V and 2 bases at J, with 15 bases in the middle. This CDR3 comprises 17 residues. The sample comprised peripheral blood. The genes are TRBV28 and TRBJ1-5, with D possibly being TRBD1 (5 bases). The receptor was isolated from a man aged 35-49 years with acute or convalescent COVID-19. The CDR3 DNA is TGTGCCAGCAGTTTATCCTCCTGGGGCGGGGGCAATCAGCCCCAGCATTTT. The encoded protein is CASSLSSWGGGNQPQHF.